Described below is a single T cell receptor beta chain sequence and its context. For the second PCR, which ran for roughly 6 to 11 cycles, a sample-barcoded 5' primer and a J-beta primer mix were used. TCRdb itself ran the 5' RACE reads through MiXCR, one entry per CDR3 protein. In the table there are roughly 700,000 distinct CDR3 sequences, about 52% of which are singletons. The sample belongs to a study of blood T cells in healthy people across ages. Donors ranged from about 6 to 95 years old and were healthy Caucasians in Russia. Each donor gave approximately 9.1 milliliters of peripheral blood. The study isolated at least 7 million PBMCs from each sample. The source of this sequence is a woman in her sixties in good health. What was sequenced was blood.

The DNA of the CDR3 is TGTGCCAGCCGACGCCTAGCGGGAGTAAACACCGGGGAGCTGTTTTTT. As protein: CASRRLAGVNTGELFF. The rearrangement uses TRBV12-3 or TRBV12-4 and TRBJ2-2, with TRBD2 matching 10 bases. V dropped 8 bases and J dropped 2; count of bases not matched to a gene: 8. This CDR3 contains 16 residues.